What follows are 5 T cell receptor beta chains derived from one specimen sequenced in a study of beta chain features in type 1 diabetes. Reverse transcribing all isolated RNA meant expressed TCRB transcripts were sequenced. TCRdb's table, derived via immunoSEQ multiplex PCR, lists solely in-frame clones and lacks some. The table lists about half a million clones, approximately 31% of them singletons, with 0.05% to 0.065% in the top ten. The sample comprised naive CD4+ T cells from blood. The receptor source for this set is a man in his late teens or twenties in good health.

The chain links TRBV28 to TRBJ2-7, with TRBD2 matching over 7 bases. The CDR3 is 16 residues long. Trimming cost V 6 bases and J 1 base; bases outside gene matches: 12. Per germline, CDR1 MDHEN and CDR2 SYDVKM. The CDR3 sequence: CASSPSGKRGSYEQYF. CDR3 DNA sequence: TGTGCCAGCAGCCCATCAGGGAAGCGGGGATCCTACGAGCAGTACTTC.

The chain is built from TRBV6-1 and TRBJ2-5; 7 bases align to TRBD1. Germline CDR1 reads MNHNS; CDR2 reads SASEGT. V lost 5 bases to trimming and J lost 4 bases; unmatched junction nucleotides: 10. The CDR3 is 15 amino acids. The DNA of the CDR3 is TGTGCCAGCAGTTTTTCCCCGGACAGGCTAGAGACCCAGTACTTC. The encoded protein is CASSFSPDRLETQYF.

CDR3 sequence reads: CAISDPGSSTDTQYF. CDR3 DNA sequence: TGTGCCATCAGTGACCCCGGTTCCAGCACAGATACGCAGTATTTT. The gene calls are TRBV10-3 and TRBJ2-3; D unresolved. Trimming took 3 bases from V and 0 from J, leaving 10 bases between them. CDR3 length: 15 amino acids. Germline V lookup: CDR1 ENHRY, CDR2 SYGVKD.

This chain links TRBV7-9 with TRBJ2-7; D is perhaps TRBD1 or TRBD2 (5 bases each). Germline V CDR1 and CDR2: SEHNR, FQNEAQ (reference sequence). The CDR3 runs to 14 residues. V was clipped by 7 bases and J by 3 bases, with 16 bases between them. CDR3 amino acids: CASTIGGEGYEQYF. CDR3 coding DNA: TGTGCCAGCACCATTGGGGGAGAGGGCTACGAGCAGTACTTC.

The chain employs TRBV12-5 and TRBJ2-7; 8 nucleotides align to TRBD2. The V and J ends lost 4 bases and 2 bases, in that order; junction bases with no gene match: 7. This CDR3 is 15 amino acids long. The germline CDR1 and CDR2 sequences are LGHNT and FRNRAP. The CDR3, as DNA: TGTGCTAGTGGTTCGACTAGCGAAAGTGCCTACGAGCAGTACTTC. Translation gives CASGSTSESAYEQYF.